This passage covers 20 T cell receptor beta chains from one sample sequenced in a study of T cells in women clearing cervical HPV infection. The table came from immunoSEQ multiplex PCR; TCRdb's copy has only in-frame clones and leaves some out. This listing includes around 46,000 clones. The sample consisted of blood buffy coat. The receptors stem from a woman between 18 and 70 years old with a cervical HPV16 infection that either progressed to CIN3+ or cleared (not recorded which).

As regards this clone: Read sequence stops 3 residues before the CDR3 end, and the germline J gene provides the missing end. The chain links TRBV6-1 to TRBJ1-1, with D possibly matching TRBD1 (5 bases). Trimming pared 1 base from V and 4 bases from J, leaving 10 bases between. The CDR3 sequence is 14 residues long. Germline V gives CDR1 MNHNS, CDR2 SASEGT. Here the CDR3 reads CASSEVYGGTEAFF. CDR3 DNA (partial): TGTGCCAGCAGTGAAGTGTACGGGGGCACTGAA.

As regards this clone: The CDR3 extends 3 residues past the end of the read, so its final part is completed from the germline J gene. The chain employs TRBV19 and TRBJ1-5; 8 nucleotides line up with TRBD1. The V and J ends lost 4 bases and 6 bases, in that order; junction bases with no gene match: 8. There are 15 residues in the CDR3. Germline CDR1 LNHDA, CDR2 SQIVND (reference sequence). This CDR3 is CASSTQTGAAQPQHF. Incomplete CDR3 DNA: TGTGCCAGTAGTACCCAGACAGGGGCAGCTCAGCCC.

As for this clone: The DNA ends 3 residues before the CDR3 does, and the rest of the CDR3 is filled in from the germline J gene. J is TRBJ2-7 and V is TRBV7-2; 8 bases fit TRBD2. The CDR3 extends over 15 amino acids. Unmatched junction bases numbered 8, after V lost 5 bases and J lost 2 bases. Germline V gene sequence: CDR1 SGHTA, CDR2 FQGNSA. CDR3 in amino acids: CASSNSGGLTYEQYF. CDR3 DNA (partial): TGTGCCAGCAGCAACAGCGGGGGATTAACCTACGAG.

With respect to this clone: Sequencing ends 3 residues short of the CDR3 end; the germline J gene provides the rest. The J gene is TRBJ2-1, the V gene TRBV6-2 or TRBV6-3, with TRBD1 matching 8 bases. J lost 4 bases, V lost 6 bases, and 14 bases had no gene match. The CDR3 totals 17 residues. CDR1 is MNHEY and CDR2 is SVGEGT in the germline V gene. The chain's CDR3 is CASSWGQDSNLYNEQFF. The CDR3 bases that were read are TGTGCCAGCAGCTGGGGACAGGACTCTAACCTTTACAATGAG.

For this clone: The CDR3 end lies 3 residues beyond the end of the read and is filled in from the germline J gene. J is TRBJ2-3 and V is TRBV6-4; D gene ambiguous. V dropped 4 bases and J dropped 0 bases, with 8 bases sitting between them. This CDR3 spans 14 amino acids. Germline CDR1 MRHNA, CDR2 SNTAGT. CDR3: CASSAAGSTDTQYF. The CDR3 bases that were read are TGTGCCAGCAGTGCCGCCGGTAGCACAGATACG.

Comments on this clone: The observed sequence ends 3 residues before the CDR3 terminus, with the missing tail filled in from the germline J gene. V and J are TRBV9 and TRBJ2-7, with a possible D match to TRBD1 (6 bases). The CDR3 has 14 amino acids. V lost 3 bases and J lost 2, with 12 bases in between. Germline V gene lookup returns CDR1 SGDLS and CDR2 YYNGEE. The CDR3 sequence is CASSGQQGPYEQYF. The sequenced CDR3 bases are TGTGCCAGCAGCGGCCAACAGGGCCCCTACGAG.

Notes on this clone: The read terminates 3 residues ahead of where the CDR3 ends, so the germline J gene completes it. This chain uses TRBV18 with TRBJ1-1; the match to TRBD1 covers 8 bases. The J segment lost 1 base and the V segment lost 3 bases, leaving 1 base of the junction unmatched. The CDR3 runs to 14 residues. The germline V gene has CDR1 KGHSH and CDR2 LQKENI. This CDR3 reads CASSPGTGNTEAFF. The sequenced CDR3 bases are TGTGCCAGCTCACCTGGGACAGGGAACACTGAA.

The CDR3 region is CASSSTGAGANVLFF. CDR3 DNA, as far as it was read: TGTGCCAGCTCATCTACAGGGGCTGGGGCCAACGTG. The rearrangement uses TRBV18 and TRBJ2-2, with TRBD1 identical over 7 bases. The read stops 3 residues short of the end of the CDR3; the missing end is completed from the germline J gene. Germline V gene lookup returns CDR1 KGHSH and CDR2 LQKENI. CDR3 length: 15 residues.

A remark on this clone: Read sequence stops 3 residues before the CDR3 end, and the germline J gene provides the missing end. V and J are TRBV18 and TRBJ2-1; D possibly corresponds to TRBD2 (5 bases). V lost 6 bases and J 5 bases, leaving 17 bases between the germline ends. From germline, CDR1 is KGHSH and CDR2 LQKENI. The CDR3 has 15 amino acids. The sequenced part of the CDR3 DNA is TGTGCCAGCTCCCCGACCGCGGACTCAAACAATGAG. As protein: CASSPTADSNNE. The CDR3 as a whole reads CASSPTADSNNEQFF.

Notes on this clone: Read coverage stops 3 residues before the CDR3 terminus; the germline J gene supplies the remainder. This chain uses TRBV5-3 with TRBJ1-5; D is possibly TRBD1 (5 bases). TRBV5-3 qualifies as an ORF whose function is uncertain. Trimming removed 0 bases at V and 6 bases at J, with 13 bases between. The CDR3 runs 15 residues. The covered CDR3 bases are TGTGCCAGAAGCTTGGGGGAAGGGGTCGTTCAGCCC. Its translation is CARSLGEGVVQP. The full CDR3 protein is CARSLGEGVVQPQHF.

A note on this clone: The read ends 3 residues shy of where the CDR3 ends; the end is completed using the germline J gene. The chain recombines TRBV30 with TRBJ1-2; D possibly corresponds to TRBD1 (5 bases). The germline gives CDR1 GTSNPN, CDR2 SVGIG (reference sequence). The V gene lost 7 bases and the J gene lost 1 base, with 10 bases spanning the gap. The CDR3 spans 12 residues. CDR3 DNA, as far as it was read: TGTGCCTTCGGGCAGGGTAACTATGGC. Residues: CAFGQGNYG. The full CDR3 protein is CAFGQGNYGYTF.

Details on this clone: Coverage ceases 3 residues before the CDR3 finishes, and the germline J gene fills in the end. This chain uses TRBV7-2 with TRBJ2-3; TRBD1 aligns across 7 bases. This CDR3 has 12 residues. The germline CDR1 and CDR2 sequences are SGHTA and FQGNSA. The sequenced part of the CDR3 DNA is TGTGCCAGCAGCCCCGCGGACAGGCCG. Protein sequence: CASSPADRP. The whole CDR3 reads CASSPADRPQYF.

The CDR3 protein is CASSLSGGTGWETQYF. Partial CDR3 DNA: TGTGCCAGTAGCCTGTCAGGAGGGACAGGCTGGGAGACC. The chain combines TRBV19 with TRBJ2-5, with 8 bases lining up with TRBD1. The CDR3 end is not reached by the read, which stops 3 residues before it; the germline J gene fills it in. CDR3 length equals 16 residues. CDR1 and CDR2 (germline): LNHDA, SQIVND (reference sequence). The trim removed 6 bases at V and 5 bases at J, leaving 14 bases unmatched.

On this clone itself: The observed sequence ends 3 residues before the CDR3 terminus, with the missing tail filled in from the germline J gene. The V gene is TRBV19, the J gene TRBJ1-5, with a possible D match to TRBD1 (5 bases). This CDR3 comprises 18 residues. Trimming stripped 2 bases from V and 1 base from J, with 18 bases between. Germline V gene lookup returns CDR1 LNHDA and CDR2 SQIVND (reference sequence). The sequenced CDR3 bases are TGTGCCAGTAGTATATGGGCGGGGGACCCTATGAGCAATCAGCCC. This encodes CASSIWAGDPMSNQP. The whole CDR3 sequence reads CASSIWAGDPMSNQPQHF.

Comments on this clone: The CDR3 end lies 3 residues beyond the end of the read and is filled in from the germline J gene. The V and J genes are TRBV5-1 and TRBJ2-5; 9 positions match TRBD2. The V and J ends lost 6 bases and 3 bases, in that order; junction bases with no gene match: 3. The CDR3 length is 13 residues. CDR1 is SGHRS, CDR2 YFSETQ, per germline. The CDR3 here is CASNLAGEETQYF. Incomplete CDR3 DNA: TGCGCCAGCAATTTAGCGGGGGAAGAGACC.

A word on this clone: The read halts 3 residues ahead of the CDR3 end, with the missing end drawn from the germline J gene. This chain joins TRBV2 and TRBJ1-2, with D uncertain. In germline, CDR1 is SNHLY, CDR2 FYNNEI. Trimming took off 8 bases at V and 4 bases at J, with 14 bases between the two ends. The length of the CDR3 is 13 residues. The CDR3 DNA, read in part, is TGTGCCAGCGCGGGCGGGGTGGGCTATGGC. The encoded protein is CASAGGVGYG. The full CDR3 reads CASAGGVGYGYTF.

In the case of this clone: The read is 3 residues too short to cover the CDR3 end, so that end is filled in from the germline J gene. The gene calls are TRBV10-3 and TRBJ2-7, with TRBD1 as a possible D gene (6 bases). Trimming took off 3 bases at V and 3 bases at J, with 6 bases between the two ends. The CDR3 runs to 12 residues. Per germline, CDR1 ENHRY and CDR2 SYGVKD. The CDR3 DNA, read in part, is TGTGCCATCAGTGACAGGGGCTACGAG. This gives the protein CAISDRGYE. The CDR3 in its entirety is CAISDRGYEQYF.

Incomplete CDR3 DNA: TGTGCCAGCAGCTTATTCCCGGGCAATCAGCCC. This gives the protein CASSLFPGNQP. The full CDR3 is CASSLFPGNQPQHF. The chain employs TRBV11-2 and TRBJ1-5; D unclear. The read terminates 3 residues before the CDR3 end, so the remaining end is supplied by the germline J gene. The CDR3 sequence is 14 residues long. CDR1 is SGHAT and CDR2 is FQNNGV in the germline V gene. Trimming took 2 bases from V and 2 from J, leaving 7 bases between them. Variable domain in full (rest from reference TRBV11-2 and TRBJ1-5): EAGVAQSPRYKIIEKRQSVAFWCNPISGHATLYWYQQILGQGPKLLIQFQNNGVVDDSQLPKDRFSAERLKGVDSTLKIQPAKLEDSAVYLCASSLFPGNQPQHFGDGTRLSIL.

As to this clone: From the germline J gene comes the end of the CDR3, since the read stops 3 residues before it. The rearrangement uses TRBV30 and TRBJ2-2, with D possibly being TRBD1 (5 bases). CDR3 length equals 14 residues. The germline gives CDR1 GTSNPN, CDR2 SVGIG (reference sequence). The CDR3 here is CAWSGQLINSPLFF. CDR3 bases read: TGTGCCTGGAGTGGACAGCTAATTAATTCACCG.

Concerning this clone itself: The missing CDR3 end, 3 residues past where the read stops, is filled in from the germline J gene. This chain uses TRBV30 with TRBJ1-5; 12 bases fit TRBD1. The CDR3 runs 17 residues. The germline V gene has CDR1 GTSNPN and CDR2 SVGIG (reference sequence). V gave up 2 bases and J gave up 2 bases; unmatched junction bases: 7. Incomplete CDR3 DNA: TGTGCCTGGAGTCCCGGGACAGGGGGCATGGGCAATCAGCCC. This codes for CAWSPGTGGMGNQP. The full-length CDR3 reads as CAWSPGTGGMGNQPQHF.